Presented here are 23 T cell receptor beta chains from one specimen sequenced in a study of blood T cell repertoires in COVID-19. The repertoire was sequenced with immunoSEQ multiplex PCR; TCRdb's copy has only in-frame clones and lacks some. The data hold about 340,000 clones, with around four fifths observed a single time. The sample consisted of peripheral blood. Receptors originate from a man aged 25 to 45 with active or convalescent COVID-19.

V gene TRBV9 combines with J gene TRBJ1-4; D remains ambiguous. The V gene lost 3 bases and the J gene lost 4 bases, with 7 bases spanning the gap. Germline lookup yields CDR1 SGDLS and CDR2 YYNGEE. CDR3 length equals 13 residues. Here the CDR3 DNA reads TGTGCCAGCAGCGAAGAGGTTAATGAAAAACTGTTTTTT. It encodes CASSEEVNEKLFF.

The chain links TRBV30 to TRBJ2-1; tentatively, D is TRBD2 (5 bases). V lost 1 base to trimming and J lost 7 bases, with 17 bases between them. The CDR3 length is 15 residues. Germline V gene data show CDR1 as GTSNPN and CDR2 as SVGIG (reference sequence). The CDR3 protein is CAWSAAVVSGNEQFF. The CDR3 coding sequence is TGTGCCTGGAGTGCCGCAGTCGTCTCGGGGAATGAGCAGTTCTTC. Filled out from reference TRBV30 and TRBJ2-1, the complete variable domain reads SQTIHQWPATLVQPVGSPLSLECTVEGTSNPNLYWYRQAAGRGLQLLFYSVGIGQISSEVPQNLSASRPQDRQFILSSKKLLLSDSGFYLCAWSAAVVSGNEQFFGPGTRLTVL.

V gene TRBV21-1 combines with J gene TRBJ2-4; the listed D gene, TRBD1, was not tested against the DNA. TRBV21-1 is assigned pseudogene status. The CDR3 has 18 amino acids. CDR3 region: CASSMSRDRGITKNIQYF. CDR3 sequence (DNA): TGTGCCAGCAGCATGTCCCGGGACAGGGGCATAACCAAAAACATTCAGTACTTC.

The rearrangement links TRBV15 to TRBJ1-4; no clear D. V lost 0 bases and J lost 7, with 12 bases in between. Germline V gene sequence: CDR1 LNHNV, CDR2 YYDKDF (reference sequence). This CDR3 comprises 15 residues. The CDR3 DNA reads TGTGCCACCAGCAGAGATCTAGAGGCGCGTGAAAAACTGTTTTTT. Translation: CATSRDLEAREKLFF.

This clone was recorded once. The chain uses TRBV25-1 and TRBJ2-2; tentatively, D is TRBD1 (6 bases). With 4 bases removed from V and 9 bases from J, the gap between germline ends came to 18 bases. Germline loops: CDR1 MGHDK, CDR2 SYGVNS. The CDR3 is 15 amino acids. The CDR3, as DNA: TGTGCCAGCAGTGTTGGGGGCGATGTCCCCCGGGAGCTGTTTTTT. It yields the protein CASSVGGDVPRELFF.

In DNA form, the CDR3 reads TGCGCCAGCAGCCGGGACTTAGGGTCCGGGGAGCTGTTTTTT. It yields the protein CASSRDLGSGELFF. This chain joins TRBV5-1 and TRBJ2-2; D is possibly TRBD2 (6 bases). There are 14 residues in the CDR3. Trimming shortened V by 4 bases and J by 6 bases, and 13 bases separated the two germline ends. Germline V gene lookup returns CDR1 SGHRS and CDR2 YFSETQ.

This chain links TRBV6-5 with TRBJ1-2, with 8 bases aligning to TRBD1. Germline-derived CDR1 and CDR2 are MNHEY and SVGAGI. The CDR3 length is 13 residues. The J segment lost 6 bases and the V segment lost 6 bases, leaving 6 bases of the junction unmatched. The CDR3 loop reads CASRKQGADGYTF. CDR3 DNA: TGTGCCAGCAGAAAGCAGGGGGCAGATGGCTACACCTTC.

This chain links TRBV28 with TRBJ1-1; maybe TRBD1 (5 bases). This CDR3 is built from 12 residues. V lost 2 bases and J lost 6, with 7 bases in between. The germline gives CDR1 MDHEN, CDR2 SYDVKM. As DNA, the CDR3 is TGTGCCAGCAGTTTACGCAGGGCTGAAGCTTTCTTT. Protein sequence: CASSLRRAEAFF.

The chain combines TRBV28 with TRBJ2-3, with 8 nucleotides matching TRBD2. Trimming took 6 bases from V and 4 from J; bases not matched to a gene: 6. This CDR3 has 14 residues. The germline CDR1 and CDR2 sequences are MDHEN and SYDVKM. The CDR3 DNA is TGTGCCAGCAGAGCGGGAGACGGGGCAGATACGCAGTATTTT. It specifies CASRAGDGADTQYF.

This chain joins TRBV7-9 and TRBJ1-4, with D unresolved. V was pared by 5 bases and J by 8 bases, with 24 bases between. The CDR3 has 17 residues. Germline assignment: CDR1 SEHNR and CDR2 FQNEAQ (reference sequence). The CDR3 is CASSPGETPLNGEKLFF. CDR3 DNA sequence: TGTGCCAGCAGCCCCGGAGAGACCCCCCTTAACGGGGAAAAACTGTTTTTT.

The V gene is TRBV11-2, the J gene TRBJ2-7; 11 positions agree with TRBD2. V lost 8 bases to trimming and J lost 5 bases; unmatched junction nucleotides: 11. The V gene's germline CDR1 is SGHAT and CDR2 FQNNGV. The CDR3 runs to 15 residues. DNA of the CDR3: TGTGCCAGCTCCGGGACTAGCGGAGGAGGGAACGAGCAGTACTTC. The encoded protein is CASSGTSGGGNEQYF.

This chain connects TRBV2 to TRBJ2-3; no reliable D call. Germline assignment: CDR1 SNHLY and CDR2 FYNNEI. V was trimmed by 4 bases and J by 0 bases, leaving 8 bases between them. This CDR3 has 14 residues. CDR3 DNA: TGTGCCAGCAGTGTACGGGTTAGCACAGATACGCAGTATTTT. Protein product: CASSVRVSTDTQYF.

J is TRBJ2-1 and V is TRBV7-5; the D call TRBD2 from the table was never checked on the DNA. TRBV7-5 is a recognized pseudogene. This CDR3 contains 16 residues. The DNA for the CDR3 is TGTGCCAGCCCGCGTGGGACTAGCGGGACCTACAATGAGCAGTTCTTC. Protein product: CASPRGTSGTYNEQFF.

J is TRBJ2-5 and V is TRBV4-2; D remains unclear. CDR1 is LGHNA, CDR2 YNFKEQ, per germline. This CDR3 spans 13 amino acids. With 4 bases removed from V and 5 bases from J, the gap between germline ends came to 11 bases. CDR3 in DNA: TGTGCCAGCAGCCCTGCCAGCAGGGAGACCCAGTACTTC. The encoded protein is CASSPASRETQYF.

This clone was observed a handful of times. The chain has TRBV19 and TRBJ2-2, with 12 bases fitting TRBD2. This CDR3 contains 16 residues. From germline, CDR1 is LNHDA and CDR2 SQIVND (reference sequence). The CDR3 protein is CATQGRLAGETGELFF. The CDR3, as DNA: TGTGCGACTCAGGGGAGACTAGCGGGAGAGACCGGGGAGCTGTTTTTT.

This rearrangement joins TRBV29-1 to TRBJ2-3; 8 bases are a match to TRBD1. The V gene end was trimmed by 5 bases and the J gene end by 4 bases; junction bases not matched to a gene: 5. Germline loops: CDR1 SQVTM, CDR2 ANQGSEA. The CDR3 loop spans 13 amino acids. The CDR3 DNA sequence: TGCAGCGTTTCCGAGACAGGGGCAGATACGCAGTATTTT. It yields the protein CSVSETGADTQYF.

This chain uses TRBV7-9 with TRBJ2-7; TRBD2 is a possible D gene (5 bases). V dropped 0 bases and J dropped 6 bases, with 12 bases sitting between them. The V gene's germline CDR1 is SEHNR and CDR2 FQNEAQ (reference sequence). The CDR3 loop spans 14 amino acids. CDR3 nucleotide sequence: TGTGCCAGCAGCTTAGCGGGAGATGGAGGCGAGCAGTACTTC. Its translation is CASSLAGDGGEQYF.

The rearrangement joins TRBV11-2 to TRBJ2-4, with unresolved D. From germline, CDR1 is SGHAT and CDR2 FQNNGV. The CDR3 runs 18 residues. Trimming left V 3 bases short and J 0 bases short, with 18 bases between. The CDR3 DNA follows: TGTGCCAGCAGCTTCCTTGTTACCGGGTCTATAGCCAAAAACATTCAGTACTTC. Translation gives CASSFLVTGSIAKNIQYF.

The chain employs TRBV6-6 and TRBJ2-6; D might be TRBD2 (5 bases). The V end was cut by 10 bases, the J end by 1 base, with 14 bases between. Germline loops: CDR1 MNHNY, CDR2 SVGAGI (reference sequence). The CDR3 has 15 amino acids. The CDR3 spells CATNYPGSGANVLTF. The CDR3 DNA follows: TGTGCCACCAATTACCCGGGGTCTGGGGCCAACGTCCTGACTTTC.

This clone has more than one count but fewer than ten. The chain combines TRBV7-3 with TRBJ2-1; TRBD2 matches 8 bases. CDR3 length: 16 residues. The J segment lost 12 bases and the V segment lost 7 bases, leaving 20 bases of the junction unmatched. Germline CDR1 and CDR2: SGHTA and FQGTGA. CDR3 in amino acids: CASNPLRVSGIAGQFF. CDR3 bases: TGTGCCAGCAACCCCTTAAGGGTTAGCGGGATCGCGGGGCAGTTCTTC.

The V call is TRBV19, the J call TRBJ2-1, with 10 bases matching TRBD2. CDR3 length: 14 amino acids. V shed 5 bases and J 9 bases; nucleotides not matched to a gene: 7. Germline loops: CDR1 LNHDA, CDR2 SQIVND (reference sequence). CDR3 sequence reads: CASSSAGGPGEQFF. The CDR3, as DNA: TGTGCCAGTAGTTCAGCGGGAGGGCCGGGTGAGCAGTTCTTC. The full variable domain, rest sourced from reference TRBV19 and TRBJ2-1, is DGGITQSPKYLFRKEGQNVTLSCEQNLNHDAMYWYRQDPGQGLRLIYYSQIVNDFQKGDIAEGYSVSREKKESFPLTVTSAQKNPTAFYLCASSSAGGPGEQFFGPGTRLTVL.

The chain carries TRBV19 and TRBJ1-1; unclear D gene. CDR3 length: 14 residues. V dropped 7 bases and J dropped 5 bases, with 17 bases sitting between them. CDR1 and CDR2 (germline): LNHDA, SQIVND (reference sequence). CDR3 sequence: CASNLEPGGTEAFF. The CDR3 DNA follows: TGTGCCAGTAACCTTGAACCGGGTGGAACTGAAGCTTTCTTT.

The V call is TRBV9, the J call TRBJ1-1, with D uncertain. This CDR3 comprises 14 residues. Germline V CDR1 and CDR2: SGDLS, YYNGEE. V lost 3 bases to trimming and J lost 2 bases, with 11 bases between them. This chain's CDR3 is CASSGRGSNTEAFF. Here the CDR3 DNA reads TGTGCCAGCAGCGGTCGCGGTTCCAACACTGAAGCTTTCTTT.